This T cell receptor beta chain was recorded in a study of CD8 T cells in ankylosing spondylitis. Germline-derived CDR1 and CDR2 are KGHSH and LQKENI. The CDR3 is 15 amino acids. The V and J ends lost 4 bases and 11 bases, in that order; junction bases with no gene match: 16. MiXCR, run by TCRdb on the 5' RACE reads, gives a single entry per CDR3 protein. The data hold approximately 190,000 distinct CDR3 sequences, with 10% to 15% observed a single time. This TCR came from a female donor with ankylosing spondylitis or in good health (not recorded which). The V and J genes are TRBV18 and TRBJ1-1; 7 nucleotides match TRBD1. Sample: blood, either unsorted or a sorted T cell fraction (not recorded which). The CDR3 nucleotides are TGTGCCAGCTCACTGAACTCTGGACAGGAGGCTGCCGCTTTCTTT. The encoded protein is CASSLNSGQEAAAFF.